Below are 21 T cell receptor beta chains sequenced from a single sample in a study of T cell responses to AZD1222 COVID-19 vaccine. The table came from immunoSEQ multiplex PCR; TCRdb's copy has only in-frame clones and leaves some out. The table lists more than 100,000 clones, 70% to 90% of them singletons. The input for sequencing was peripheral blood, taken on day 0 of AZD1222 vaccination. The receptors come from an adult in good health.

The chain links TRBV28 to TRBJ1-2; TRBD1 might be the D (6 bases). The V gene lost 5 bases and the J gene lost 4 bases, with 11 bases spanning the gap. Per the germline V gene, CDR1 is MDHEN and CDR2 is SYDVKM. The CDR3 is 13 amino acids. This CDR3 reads CASSAPGAYGYTF. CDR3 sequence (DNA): TGTGCCAGCAGTGCCCCGGGGGCCTATGGCTACACCTTC.

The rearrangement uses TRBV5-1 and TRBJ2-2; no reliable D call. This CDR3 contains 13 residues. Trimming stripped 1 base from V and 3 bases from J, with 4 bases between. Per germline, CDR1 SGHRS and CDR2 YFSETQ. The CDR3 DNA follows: TGCGCCAGCAGCTTGATTTACACCGGGGAGCTGTTTTTT. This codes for CASSLIYTGELFF. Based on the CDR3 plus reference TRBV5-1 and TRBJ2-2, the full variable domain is KAGVTQTPRYLIKTRGQQVTLSCSPISGHRSVSWYQQTPGQGLQFLFEYFSETQRNKGNFPGRFSGRQFSNSRSEMNVSTLELGDSALYLCASSLIYTGELFFGEGSRLTVL.

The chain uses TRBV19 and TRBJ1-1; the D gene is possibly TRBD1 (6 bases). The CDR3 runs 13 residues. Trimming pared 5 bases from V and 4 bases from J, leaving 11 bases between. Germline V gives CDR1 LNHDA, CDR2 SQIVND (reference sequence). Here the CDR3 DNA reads TGTGCCAGTAGTGCCAGGGGAGGCACTGAAGCTTTCTTT. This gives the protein CASSARGGTEAFF.

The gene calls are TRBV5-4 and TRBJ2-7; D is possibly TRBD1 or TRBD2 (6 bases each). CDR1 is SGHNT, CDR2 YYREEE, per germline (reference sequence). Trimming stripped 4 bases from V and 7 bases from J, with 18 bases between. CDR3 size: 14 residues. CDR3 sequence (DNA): TGTGCCAGCAGCACCCACCCGGGGGCGAAGGAGCAGTACTTC. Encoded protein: CASSTHPGAKEQYF.

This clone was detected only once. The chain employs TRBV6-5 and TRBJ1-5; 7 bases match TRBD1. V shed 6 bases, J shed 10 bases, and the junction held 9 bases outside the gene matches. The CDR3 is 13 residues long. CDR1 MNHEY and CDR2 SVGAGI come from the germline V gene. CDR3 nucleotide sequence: TGTGCCAGCAGAGGGGACAGAATCAGCCCCCAGCATTTT. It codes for CASRGDRISPQHF.

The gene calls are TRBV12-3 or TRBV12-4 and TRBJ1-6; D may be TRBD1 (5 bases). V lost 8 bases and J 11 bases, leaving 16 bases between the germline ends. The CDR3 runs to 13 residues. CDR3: CASSFRDATPLHF. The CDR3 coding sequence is TGTGCCAGCTCGTTCCGGGACGCAACACCCCTCCACTTT.

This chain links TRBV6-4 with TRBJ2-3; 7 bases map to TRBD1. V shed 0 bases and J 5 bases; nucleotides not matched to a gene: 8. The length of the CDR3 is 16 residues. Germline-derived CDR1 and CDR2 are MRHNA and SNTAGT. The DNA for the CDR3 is TGTGCCAGCAGTGACTCTGGGACAGTCCAAGTAGATACGCAGTATTTT. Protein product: CASSDSGTVQVDTQYF.

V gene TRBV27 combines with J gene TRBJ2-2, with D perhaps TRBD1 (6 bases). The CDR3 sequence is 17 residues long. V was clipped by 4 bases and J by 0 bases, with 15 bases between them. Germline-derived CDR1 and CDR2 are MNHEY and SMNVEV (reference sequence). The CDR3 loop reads CASSSPTRGSNTGELFF. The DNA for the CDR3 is TGTGCCAGCAGTTCCCCCACCAGGGGCTCGAACACCGGGGAGCTGTTTTTT.

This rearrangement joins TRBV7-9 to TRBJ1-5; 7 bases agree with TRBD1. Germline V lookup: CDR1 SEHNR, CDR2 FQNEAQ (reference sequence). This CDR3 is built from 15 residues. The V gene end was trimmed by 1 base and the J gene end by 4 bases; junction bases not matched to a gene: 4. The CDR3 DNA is TGTGCCAGCAGCTTAGTCGGGACAGTGAATCAGCCCCAGCATTTT. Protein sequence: CASSLVGTVNQPQHF.

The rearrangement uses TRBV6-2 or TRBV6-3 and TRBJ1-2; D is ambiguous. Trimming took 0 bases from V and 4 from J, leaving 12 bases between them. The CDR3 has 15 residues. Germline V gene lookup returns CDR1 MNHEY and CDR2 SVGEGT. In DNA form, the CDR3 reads TGTGCCAGCAGTTACTCGAAAGCGGACTTCTATGGCTACACCTTC. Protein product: CASSYSKADFYGYTF.

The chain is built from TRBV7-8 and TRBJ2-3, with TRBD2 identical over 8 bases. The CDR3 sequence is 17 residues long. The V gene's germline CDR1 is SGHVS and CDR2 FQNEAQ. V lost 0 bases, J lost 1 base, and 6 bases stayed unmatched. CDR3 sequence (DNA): TGTGCCAGCAGCTTAGCTCGGGGGGGCGCGGGCACAGATACGCAGTATTTT. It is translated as CASSLARGGAGTDTQYF.

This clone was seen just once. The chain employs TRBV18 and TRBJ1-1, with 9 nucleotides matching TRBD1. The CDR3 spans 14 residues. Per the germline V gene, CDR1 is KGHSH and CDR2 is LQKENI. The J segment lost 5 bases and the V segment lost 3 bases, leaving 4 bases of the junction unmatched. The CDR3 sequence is CASSPSGTGTEAFF. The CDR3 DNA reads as TGTGCCAGCTCACCCTCCGGGACAGGGACTGAAGCTTTCTTT.

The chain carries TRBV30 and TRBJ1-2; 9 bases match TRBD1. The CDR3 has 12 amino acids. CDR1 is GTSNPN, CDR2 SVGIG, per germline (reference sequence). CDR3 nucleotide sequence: TGTGCTCGCCGGGACAGGGTCTATGGCTACACCTTC. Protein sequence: CARRDRVYGYTF.

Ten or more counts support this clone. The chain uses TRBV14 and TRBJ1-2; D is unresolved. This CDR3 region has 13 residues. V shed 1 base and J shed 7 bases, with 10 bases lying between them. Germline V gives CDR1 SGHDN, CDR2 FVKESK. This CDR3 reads CASSQAKRGGYTF. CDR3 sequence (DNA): TGTGCCAGCAGCCAAGCTAAGCGAGGTGGCTACACCTTC.

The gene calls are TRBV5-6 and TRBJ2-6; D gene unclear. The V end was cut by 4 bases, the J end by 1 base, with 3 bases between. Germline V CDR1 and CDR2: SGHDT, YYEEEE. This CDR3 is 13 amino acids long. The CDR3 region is CASSLSGANVLTF. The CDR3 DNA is TGTGCCAGCAGCCTATCTGGGGCCAACGTCCTGACTTTC.

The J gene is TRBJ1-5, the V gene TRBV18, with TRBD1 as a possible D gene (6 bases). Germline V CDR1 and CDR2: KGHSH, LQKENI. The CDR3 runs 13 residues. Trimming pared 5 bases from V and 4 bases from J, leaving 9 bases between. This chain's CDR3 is CASSVGQNQPQHF. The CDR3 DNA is TGTGCCAGCTCAGTGGGACAAAATCAGCCCCAGCATTTT.

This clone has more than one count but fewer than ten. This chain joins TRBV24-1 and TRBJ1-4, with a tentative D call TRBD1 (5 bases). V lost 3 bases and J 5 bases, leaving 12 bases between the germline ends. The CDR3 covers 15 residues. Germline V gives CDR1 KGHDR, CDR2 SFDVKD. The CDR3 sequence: CATSDPGTPNEKLFF. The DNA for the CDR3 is TGTGCCACCAGTGATCCCGGGACCCCGAATGAAAAACTGTTTTTT.

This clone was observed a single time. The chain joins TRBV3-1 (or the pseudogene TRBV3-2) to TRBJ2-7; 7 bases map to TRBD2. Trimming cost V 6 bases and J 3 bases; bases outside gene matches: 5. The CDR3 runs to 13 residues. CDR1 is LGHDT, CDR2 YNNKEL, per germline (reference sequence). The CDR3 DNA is TGTGCCAGCAGTCAGCGGGGTAACTACGAGCAGTACTTC. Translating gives CASSQRGNYEQYF.

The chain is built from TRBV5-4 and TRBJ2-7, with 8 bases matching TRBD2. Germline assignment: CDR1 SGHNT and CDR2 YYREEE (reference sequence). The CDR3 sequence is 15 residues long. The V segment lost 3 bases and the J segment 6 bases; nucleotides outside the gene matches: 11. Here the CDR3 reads CASSSQTSVGTEQYF. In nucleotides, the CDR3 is TGTGCCAGCAGCTCCCAGACTAGCGTGGGGACCGAGCAGTACTTC.

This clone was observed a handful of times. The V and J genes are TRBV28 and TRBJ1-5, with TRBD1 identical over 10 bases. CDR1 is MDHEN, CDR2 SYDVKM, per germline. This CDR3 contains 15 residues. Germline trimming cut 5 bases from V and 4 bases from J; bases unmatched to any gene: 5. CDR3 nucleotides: TGTGCCAGCAGTGTCTGGGACAGGGGAAATCAGCCCCAGCATTTT. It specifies CASSVWDRGNQPQHF.

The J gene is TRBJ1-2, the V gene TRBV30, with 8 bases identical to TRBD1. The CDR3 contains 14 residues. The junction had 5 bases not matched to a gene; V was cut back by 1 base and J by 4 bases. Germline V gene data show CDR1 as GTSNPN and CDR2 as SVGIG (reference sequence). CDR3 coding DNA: TGTGCCTGGAGTGCCGGACAGGGAGGCTATGGCTACACCTTC. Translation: CAWSAGQGGYGYTF.